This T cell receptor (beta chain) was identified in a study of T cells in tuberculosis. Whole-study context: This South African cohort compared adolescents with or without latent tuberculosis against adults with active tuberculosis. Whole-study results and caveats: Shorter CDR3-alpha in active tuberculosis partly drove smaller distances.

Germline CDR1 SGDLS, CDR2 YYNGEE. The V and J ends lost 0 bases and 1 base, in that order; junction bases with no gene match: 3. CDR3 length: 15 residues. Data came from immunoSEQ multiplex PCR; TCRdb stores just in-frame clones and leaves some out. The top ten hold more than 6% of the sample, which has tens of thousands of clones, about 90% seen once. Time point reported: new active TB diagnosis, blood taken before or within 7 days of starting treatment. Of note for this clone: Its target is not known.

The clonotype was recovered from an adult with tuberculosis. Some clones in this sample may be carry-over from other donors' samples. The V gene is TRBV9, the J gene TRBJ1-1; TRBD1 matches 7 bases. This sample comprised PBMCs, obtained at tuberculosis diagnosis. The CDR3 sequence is CASSVVGGQNTEAFF. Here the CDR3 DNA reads TGTGCCAGCAGCGTAGTAGGGGGCCAGAACACTGAAGCTTTCTTT. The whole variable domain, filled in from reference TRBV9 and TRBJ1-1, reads DSGVTQTPKHLITATGQRVTLRCSPRSGDLSVYWYQQSLDQGLQFLIQYYNGEERAKGNILERFSAQQFPDLHSELNLSSLELGDSALYFCASSVVGGQNTEAFFGQGTRLTVV.